Presented here are 26 T cell receptor beta chains from one specimen sequenced in a study of shared clonotypes between healthy human individuals. Sequencing was performed with immunoSEQ multiplex PCR; in TCRdb, only in-frame clones are kept and a portion is missing. This table has more than 2 million clones, approximately 96% appearing once. The sequenced sample consisted of naive CD4+ T cells sorted from blood. As to subset: CD45RA+ positively selected. These receptors originate from a man aged 18 to 35 in good health.

The chain recombines TRBV2 with TRBJ1-4, with D possibly TRBD1 on 6 matching bases. This CDR3 is built from 16 residues. The germline V gene has CDR1 SNHLY and CDR2 FYNNEI. Trimming took 4 bases from V and 7 from J, leaving 19 bases between them. The CDR3, as DNA: TGTGCCAGCAGTGGCGAGGGGACAATTAGGTTTGAAAAACTGTTTTTT. As protein: CASSGEGTIRFEKLFF.

The chain has TRBV10-2 and TRBJ2-7; D gene ambiguous. The CDR3 length is 11 residues. Per the germline V gene, CDR1 is WSHSY and CDR2 is SAAADI. V lost 5 bases to trimming and J lost 6 bases, with 8 bases between them. CDR3 protein: CASSLNREQYF. CDR3 DNA: TGCGCCAGCAGTCTTAATCGCGAGCAGTACTTC.

This chain links TRBV6-5 with TRBJ1-6; D gene uncertain. Per germline, CDR1 MNHEY and CDR2 SVGAGI. V lost 0 bases and J lost 11, with 17 bases in between. The CDR3 covers 16 residues. The CDR3 nucleotides are TGTGCCAGCAGTTACTCGAGTGGAGTTGCCCCAACACCCCTCCACTTT. Its protein is CASSYSSGVAPTPLHF.

The chain uses TRBV2 and TRBJ2-5; possibly TRBD1 for D (5 bases). This CDR3 has 15 residues. Germline values: CDR1 SNHLY, CDR2 FYNNEI. The V end was cut by 1 base, the J end by 2 bases, with 11 bases between. DNA of the CDR3: TGTGCCAGCAGTGAAGAGGGCAGGGATCAAGAGACCCAGTACTTC. Its translation is CASSEEGRDQETQYF.

This chain links TRBV27 with TRBJ2-5; 9 nucleotides line up with TRBD1. V lost 3 bases to trimming and J lost 4 bases; unmatched junction nucleotides: 9. Germline-derived CDR1 and CDR2 are MNHEY and SMNVEV (reference sequence). The CDR3 spans 16 residues. For the CDR3, the DNA is TGTGCCAGCAGTTTTGGGCAACAGGGGGCGGGAGAGACCCAGTACTTC. It is translated as CASSFGQQGAGETQYF.

The chain combines TRBV19 with TRBJ1-2; 7 bases are shared with TRBD1. Losses at the gene ends were 2 bases for V and 4 bases for J; bases not matched to a gene: 4. Germline V gene data show CDR1 as LNHDA and CDR2 as SQIVND (reference sequence). This CDR3 spans 14 amino acids. CDR3 coding DNA: TGTGCCAGTAGTATATCAGGGGGGATCTATGGCTACACCTTC. Translation gives CASSISGGIYGYTF.

This chain uses TRBV7-3 with TRBJ1-5; D ambiguous. Germline CDR1 and CDR2: SGHTA and FQGTGA. V lost 3 bases and J 7 bases, leaving 16 bases between the germline ends. The CDR3 consists of 15 residues. The CDR3 sequence: CASSFPLGFGQPQHF. CDR3 nucleotides: TGTGCCAGCAGCTTCCCTTTAGGGTTTGGCCAGCCCCAGCATTTT.

J is TRBJ2-3 and V is TRBV2, with D hard to call. The CDR3 consists of 16 residues. V was shortened by 7 bases and J by 4 bases, with 21 bases between the two germline ends. The germline V gene has CDR1 SNHLY and CDR2 FYNNEI. CDR3 nucleotide sequence: TGTGCCAGCACCTTTCTTGGACCTCCTCCCCCAGATACGCAGTATTTT. This encodes CASTFLGPPPPDTQYF. Variable domain in full (rest from reference TRBV2 and TRBJ2-3): EPEVTQTPSHQVTQMGQEVILRCVPISNHLYFYWYRQILGQKVEFLVSFYNNEISEKSEIFDDQFSVERPDGSNFTLKIRSTKLEDSAMYFCASTFLGPPPPDTQYFGPGTRLTVL.

The J gene is TRBJ2-7, the V gene TRBV18; perhaps TRBD2 as D (5 bases). CDR1 and CDR2 from the germline V gene are KGHSH and LQKENI. This CDR3 is 14 amino acids long. V was clipped by 5 bases and J by 3 bases, with 14 bases between them. Here the CDR3 reads CASSAGRGLYEQYF. The CDR3 region has the DNA TGTGCCAGCTCAGCCGGTCGAGGGCTCTACGAGCAGTACTTC. Full variable domain (missing parts from reference TRBV18 and TRBJ2-7): NAGVMQNPRHLVRRRGQEARLRCSPMKGHSHVYWYRQLPEEGLKFMVYLQKENIIDESGMPKERFSAEFPKEGPSILRIQQVVRGDSAAYFCASSAGRGLYEQYFGPGTRLTVT.

J is TRBJ1-6 and V is TRBV5-4; TRBD1 agrees at 12 bases. Germline V gene data show CDR1 as SGHNT and CDR2 as YYREEE (reference sequence). The CDR3 totals 19 residues. Trimming at V came to 0 bases and at J to 1 base, leaving 5 bases not matched to a gene. CDR3 amino acids: CASSLGGTGGNSYNSPLHF. The CDR3 DNA is TGTGCCAGCAGCTTGGGGGGGACAGGGGGCAATTCCTATAATTCACCCCTCCACTTT.

The chain links TRBV5-6 to TRBJ2-7; D is unclear. Trimming left V 4 bases short and J 3 bases short, with 14 bases between. There are 14 residues in the CDR3. Per the germline V gene, CDR1 is SGHDT and CDR2 is YYEEEE. The CDR3 is CASSATKDLYEQYF. CDR3 in DNA: TGTGCCAGCAGCGCTACAAAGGACCTCTACGAGCAGTACTTC.

In this sample, this clone turned up once. V usage is TRBV6-5 and J usage is TRBJ1-1, with TRBD1 matching over 8 bases. The CDR3 runs to 15 residues. The V gene end was trimmed by 0 bases and the J gene end by 4 bases; junction bases not matched to a gene: 4. CDR1 and CDR2 (germline): MNHEY, SVGAGI. The CDR3 nucleotides are TGTGCCAGCAGTTACTCGGGACAGGCGCGCACTGAAGCTTTCTTT. Translating gives CASSYSGQARTEAFF.

This chain connects TRBV2 to TRBJ1-5; TRBD1 is a possible D gene (6 bases). Germline V gene lookup returns CDR1 SNHLY and CDR2 FYNNEI. V was cut by 5 bases and J by 8 bases, with 13 bases left in between. CDR3 length: 13 residues. The CDR3 region has the DNA TGTGCCAGCAGTTCATCGGGACAAAAGCCCCAGCATTTT. Translated, it gives CASSSSGQKPQHF.

J is TRBJ1-6 and V is TRBV11-2, with D possibly TRBD1 on 6 matching bases. Germline V gene data show CDR1 as SGHAT and CDR2 as FQNNGV. V lost 5 bases to trimming and J lost 6 bases, with 11 bases between them. The CDR3 loop spans 14 amino acids. As DNA, the CDR3 is TGTGCCAGCAGCCCCGACAGGACTAATTCACCCCTCCACTTT. Protein product: CASSPDRTNSPLHF.

The chain couples TRBV7-2 to TRBJ2-5; TRBD1 or TRBD2 may be the D gene (5 bases each). Trimming shortened V by 7 bases and J by 3 bases, and 27 bases separated the two germline ends. This CDR3 has 18 residues. Looked up from germline, CDR1 is SGHTA and CDR2 is FQGNSA. The CDR3 spells CASKVSSTAPKGKETQYF. Written as DNA, the CDR3 is TGTGCCAGCAAAGTCTCTAGCACCGCCCCGAAGGGGAAAGAGACCCAGTACTTC.

In the case of this clone: At the DNA level, this CDR3 is encoded by other sequences in the same sample as well. The V call is TRBV6-6, the J call TRBJ1-5, with a tentative D call TRBD1 (5 bases). The CDR3 is 13 residues long. Trimming cost V 4 bases and J 4 bases, with 8 bases left between them. The germline V gene encodes CDR1 MNHNY and CDR2 SVGAGI (reference sequence). CDR3 nucleotides: TGTGCCAGCAGTTCCCAGGGTAATCAGCCCCAGCATTTT. Translating gives CASSSQGNQPQHF.

The count of this clone is one. The J gene is TRBJ1-4, the V gene TRBV5-5, with no clear D. Germline CDR1 and CDR2: SGHKS and YYEKEE (reference sequence). The CDR3 sequence is 17 residues long. Trimming took off 1 base at V and 0 bases at J, with 13 bases between the two ends. This CDR3 is CASSLRAPRTTNEKLFF. As DNA, the CDR3 is TGTGCCAGCAGCTTGAGAGCCCCGCGGACAACTAATGAAAAACTGTTTTTT.

This clone was detected once. The chain joins TRBV7-9 to TRBJ2-5, with D hard to call. V was trimmed by 7 bases and J by 7 bases, leaving 13 bases between them. The germline gives CDR1 SEHNR, CDR2 FQNEAQ (reference sequence). This CDR3 contains 12 residues. The CDR3 sequence: CASTPPKGTQYF. The CDR3 DNA reads TGTGCCAGCACCCCGCCAAAGGGGACCCAGTACTTC.

V and J are TRBV5-1 and TRBJ2-1, with 7 bases fitting TRBD1. Germline CDR1 and CDR2: SGHRS and YFSETQ. Trimming at V came to 4 bases and at J to 4 bases, leaving 5 bases not matched to a gene. The length of the CDR3 is 14 residues. This CDR3 reads CASSPRTGYNEQFF. CDR3 bases: TGCGCCAGCAGCCCGAGGACAGGTTACAATGAGCAGTTCTTC.

This CDR3 is CASSQHFNSPLHF. The CDR3 DNA is TGCGCCAGCAGCCAACATTTTAATTCACCCCTCCACTTT. The rearrangement uses TRBV4-3 and TRBJ1-6; D gene ambiguous. V was pared by 2 bases and J by 6 bases, with 5 bases between. The CDR3 has 13 amino acids. Germline V lookup: CDR1 LGHNA, CDR2 YSLEER.

This clone was recorded only once. The V and J genes are TRBV5-1 and TRBJ2-2, with D possibly being TRBD1 or TRBD2 (5 bases each). Trimming stripped 1 base from V and 7 bases from J, with 17 bases between. Germline V lookup: CDR1 SGHRS, CDR2 YFSETQ. The CDR3 contains 16 residues. In nucleotides, the CDR3 is TGCGCCAGCAGCTTGTCGACTACAGAGAGGGGCGGGGAGCTGTTTTTT. Translating gives CASSLSTTERGGELFF.

The gene calls are TRBV29-1 and TRBJ1-1; unclear D gene. There are 13 residues in the CDR3. Trimming took off 7 bases at V and 8 bases at J, with 20 bases between the two ends. CDR1 is SQVTM, CDR2 ANQGSEA, per germline. As DNA, the CDR3 is TGCAGCGCCCTCGGGGTGGTGGGTGAGGAAGCTTTCTTT. This gives the protein CSALGVVGEEAFF.

The chain uses TRBV9 and TRBJ1-2; D gene uncertain. Deletions cut 4 bases from V and 1 base from J, with 8 bases between. The CDR3 is made up of 13 amino acids. The germline V gene has CDR1 SGDLS and CDR2 YYNGEE. CDR3 residues: CASSPGDNYGYTF. The CDR3 DNA is TGTGCCAGCAGCCCCGGTGATAACTATGGCTACACCTTC.

The V gene is TRBV9, the J gene TRBJ2-5, with 8 bases matching TRBD2. The CDR3 has 16 residues. CDR1 is SGDLS and CDR2 is YYNGEE in the germline V gene. V shed 0 bases and J 1 base; nucleotides not matched to a gene: 5. Written as DNA, the CDR3 is TGTGCCAGCAGCGTAGGCGATAGCGGGGTCCAAGAGACCCAGTACTTC. Amino acid sequence: CASSVGDSGVQETQYF.

The J gene is TRBJ1-5, the V gene TRBV7-2; D unclear. CDR3 length: 14 amino acids. Germline lookup yields CDR1 SGHTA and CDR2 FQGNSA. Between the trimmed V and J ends, which lost 1 base and 3 bases, there was a span of 7 bases. CDR3 loop: CASSLGGYNQPQHF. CDR3 bases: TGTGCCAGCAGCTTAGGGGGATACAATCAGCCCCAGCATTTT.

V gene TRBV9 combines with J gene TRBJ2-1, with TRBD1 as a possible D gene (5 bases). This CDR3 region has 15 residues. Per germline, CDR1 SGDLS and CDR2 YYNGEE. V was trimmed by 1 base and J by 2 bases, leaving 10 bases between them. CDR3: CASSVSGPTYNEQFF. The CDR3 DNA sequence: TGTGCCAGCAGCGTATCAGGGCCTACCTACAATGAGCAGTTCTTC.